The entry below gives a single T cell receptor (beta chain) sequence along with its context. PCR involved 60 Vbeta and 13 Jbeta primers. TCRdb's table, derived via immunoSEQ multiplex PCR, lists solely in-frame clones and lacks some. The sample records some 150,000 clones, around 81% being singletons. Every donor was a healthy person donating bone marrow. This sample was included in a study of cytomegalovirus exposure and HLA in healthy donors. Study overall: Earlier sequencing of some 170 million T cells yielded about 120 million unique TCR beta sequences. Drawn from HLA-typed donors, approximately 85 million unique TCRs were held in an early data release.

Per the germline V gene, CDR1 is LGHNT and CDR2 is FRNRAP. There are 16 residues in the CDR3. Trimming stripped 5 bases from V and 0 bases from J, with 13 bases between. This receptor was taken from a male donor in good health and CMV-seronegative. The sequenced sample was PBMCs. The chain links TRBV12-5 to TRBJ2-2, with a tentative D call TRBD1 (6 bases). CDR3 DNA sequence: TGTGCTAGTGGTCCCGATGACAGGCCGAACACCGGGGAGCTGTTTTTT. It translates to CASGPDDRPNTGELFF. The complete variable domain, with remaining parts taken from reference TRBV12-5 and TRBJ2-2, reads DARVTQTPRHKVTEMGQEVTMRCQPILGHNTVFWYRQTMMQGLELLAYFRNRAPLDDSGMPKDRFSAEMPDATLATLKIQPSEPRDSAVYFCASGPDDRPNTGELFFGEGSRLTVL.